This T cell receptor beta chain was documented in a study of regulatory T cells in long-lasting Graves disease. Specified time point: newly diagnosed GD, antithyroid drugs for less than 3 months. The TCR library was prepared using RNA isolated from PBMCs. About this clonotype itself: What it binds is not known.

Construction of the TCR beta libraries employed iRepertoire HTBI primers in conjunction with Arm-PCR of CDR3 regions. In TCRdb, the multiplex PCR reads were re-called with MiXCR into one record per CDR3 protein. The sample has about 320,000 distinct CDR3 sequences; 18% are singletons. CDR3 length: 16 amino acids. CDR1 is SGDLS and CDR2 is YYNGEE in the germline V gene. The J segment lost 2 bases and the V segment lost 4 bases, leaving 6 bases of the junction unmatched. Study-level findings and limits: Persistent disease preferred TRBV28, TRBJ1-2 and TRBJ2-5.

Sequencing used peripheral blood mononuclear cells (PBMCs), obtained at new diagnosis, from a patient treated with antithyroid drugs. This chain connects TRBV9 to TRBJ2-5, with 12 bases identical to TRBD2. The clonotype comes from a female donor with Graves disease. In nucleotides, the CDR3 is TGTGCCAGCAGCTCACCCGGACTAGCGGGGCAAGAGACCCAGTACTTC. Its protein is CASSSPGLAGQETQYF.